These 7 T cell receptor beta chains came from one sample sequenced in a study of CD8+CD57+ T cells in acquired aplastic anemia. Before being chosen for sequencing, patients had shown CD8+CD57+ cell expansion by flow cytometry. Genomic DNA, the template, was used for profiling of the TCR beta VDJ and CDR3. TCRdb itself ran the reads through MiXCR, one entry per CDR3 protein. The sample carries roughly 170,000 distinct CDR3 sequences, less than 50% recorded once. Sequencing was carried out using sorted CD4+, CD8+, or CD8+CD57+ T cells (not recorded which) from PBMCs. These receptors came from a human donor with aplastic anemia.

This clonotype has only a few counts. The chain joins TRBV7-9 to TRBJ1-6; no reliable D call. The CDR3 runs to 12 residues. V lost 6 bases and J lost 8, with 8 bases in between. Germline-derived CDR1 and CDR2 are SEHNR and FQNEAQ (reference sequence). The CDR3 region has the DNA TGTGCCAGCAGTCACGCGGATTCACCCCTCCACTTT. This translates into CASSHADSPLHF.

This clonotype was recorded many times. This chain links TRBV7-3 with TRBJ1-1; unclear D gene. Germline values: CDR1 SGHTA, CDR2 FQGTGA. The CDR3 length is 15 residues. Trimming left V 5 bases short and J 4 bases short, with 17 bases between. The CDR3 sequence: CASSPRTGLGTEAFF. CDR3 coding DNA: TGTGCCAGCAGCCCCCGAACGGGGTTGGGCACTGAAGCTTTCTTT.

This clonotype was seen repeatedly, ten times or more. The CDR3 region has the DNA TGTGCCAGTAGTACCCAACAGGGGCTAACTAATGAAAAACTGTTTTTT. As protein: CASSTQQGLTNEKLFF. V gene TRBV19 combines with J gene TRBJ1-4, with 7 bases aligning to TRBD1. Trimming took 4 bases from V and 1 from J; bases not matched to a gene: 6. Germline CDR1 and CDR2: LNHDA and SQIVND (reference sequence). This CDR3 has 16 residues.

The chain couples TRBV7-3 to TRBJ2-2, with a weak D call TRBD2 (7 bases). This CDR3 comprises 13 residues. With 8 bases removed from V and 4 bases from J, the gap between germline ends came to 11 bases. The V gene's germline CDR1 is SGHTA and CDR2 FQGTGA. CDR3 DNA sequence: TGTGCCAGCGGGGGGGCGAGCACCGGGGAGCTGTTTTTT. Its translation: CASGGASTGELFF.

V is TRBV24-1 and J is TRBJ1-6, with 7 bases aligning to TRBD1. CDR3 length: 14 residues. Trimming removed 9 bases from V and 4 bases from J; junction bases left unmatched: 5. In germline, CDR1 is KGHDR, CDR2 SFDVKD. The CDR3 loop reads CATYEGQYNSPLHF. CDR3 bases: TGTGCCACCTACGAGGGACAGTATAATTCACCCCTCCACTTT.

This clonotype has at least ten counts. The V and J genes are TRBV20-1 and TRBJ1-3; maybe TRBD1 (6 bases). The CDR3 consists of 12 residues. Germline V gene sequence: CDR1 DFQATT, CDR2 SNEGSKA (reference sequence). The germline V and J ends were trimmed by 5 bases and 4 bases, with 9 bases remaining between them. CDR3 sequence (DNA): TGCAGTGCTTCACAGGGAGGAAACACCATATATTTT. Protein product: CSASQGGNTIYF.

This clonotype appeared many times. The chain employs TRBV6-1 and TRBJ1-1; no clear D. This CDR3 has 14 residues. CDR1 MNHNS and CDR2 SASEGT come from the germline V gene. V shed 5 bases and J shed 6 bases, with 16 bases lying between them. The CDR3 nucleotides are TGTGCCAGCAGTCCTCGTGGACGCGCGGCTGAAGCTTTCTTT. Protein sequence: CASSPRGRAAEAFF.